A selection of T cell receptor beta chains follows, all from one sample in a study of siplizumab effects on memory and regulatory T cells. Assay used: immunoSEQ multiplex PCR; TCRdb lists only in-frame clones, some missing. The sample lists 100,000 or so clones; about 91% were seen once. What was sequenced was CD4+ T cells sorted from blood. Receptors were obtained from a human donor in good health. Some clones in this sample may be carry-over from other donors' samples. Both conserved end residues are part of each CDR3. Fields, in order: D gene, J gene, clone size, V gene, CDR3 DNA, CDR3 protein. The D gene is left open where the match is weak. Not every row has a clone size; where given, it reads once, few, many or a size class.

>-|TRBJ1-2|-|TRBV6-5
TGTGCCAGCAGCGTCCGGGCTAACTATGGCTACACCTTC
CASSVRANYGYTF
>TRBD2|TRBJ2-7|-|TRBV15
TGTGCCACCAGCAGAGAACCTACCGGCCGAGGGACTAGCGAATCCTACGAGCAGTACTTC
CATSREPTGRGTSESYEQYF
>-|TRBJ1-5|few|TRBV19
TGTGCCAGTAGCGAGCAATCACCCGACCCCCAGCATTTT
CASSEQSPDPQHF
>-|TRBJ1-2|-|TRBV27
TGTGCCAGCAGTTTCGGGGGCGTGGGAGGAGGAGGCTACACCTTC
CASSFGGVGGGGYTF
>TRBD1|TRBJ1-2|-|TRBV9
TGTGCCAGCAGCCTTACCGGACAGGGGGACACCTATGGCTACACCTTC
CASSLTGQGDTYGYTF
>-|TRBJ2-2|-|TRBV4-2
TGTGCCAGCAGCCAAGAGTTACAAAACACCGGGGAGCTGTTTTTT
CASSQELQNTGELFF
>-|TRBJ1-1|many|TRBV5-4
TGTGCCAGCAGCTTGCAACACCGTCAGGGGCGTACTGAAGCTTTCTTT
CASSLQHRQGRTEAFF
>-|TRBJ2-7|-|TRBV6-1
TGTGCCAGCAGTGAAGCGGCGGACACCTTCTACGAGCAGTACTTC
CASSEAADTFYEQYF
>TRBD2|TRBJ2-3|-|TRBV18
TGTGCCAGCTCACCGACGGGGGAGGGGCCGCAGTATTTT
CASSPTGEGPQYF
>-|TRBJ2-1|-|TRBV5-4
TGTGCCAGCAGCCCCGGGACCCGGTCCTACAATGAGCAGTTCTTC
CASSPGTRSYNEQFF
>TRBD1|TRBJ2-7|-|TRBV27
TGTGCCAGCTCCTCCGGGACAGGAAACGAGCAGTACTTC
CASSSGTGNEQYF
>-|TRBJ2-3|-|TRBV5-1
TGCGCCAGCAGCTTGTCGGGGGCCAGCACAGATACGCAGTATTTT
CASSLSGASTDTQYF
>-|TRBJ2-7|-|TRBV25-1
TGTGCCAGCACACGCGGTCAAGGCCTCACCTACGAGCAGTACTTC
CASTRGQGLTYEQYF
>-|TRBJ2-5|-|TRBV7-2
TGTGCCAGCAGCTCTTCCAGGAATACCGGGCAGTACTTC
CASSSSRNTGQYF
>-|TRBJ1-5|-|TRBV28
TGTGCCAGCAGCCCGGACGGGACCCGAATCAATCAGCCCCAGCATTTT
CASSPDGTRINQPQHF
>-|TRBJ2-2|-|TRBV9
TGTGCCAGCAGCGTAGCCGGGAAGAACACCGGGGAGCTGTTTTTT
CASSVAGKNTGELFF
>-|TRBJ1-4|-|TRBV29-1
TGCAGCGTTGAAGGAAGCGGGAATAATGAAAAACTGTTTTTT
CSVEGSGNNEKLFF
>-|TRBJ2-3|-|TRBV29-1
TGCAGCGTCCCGGTTAGAACAGGATACACAGATACGCAGTATTTT
CSVPVRTGYTDTQYF
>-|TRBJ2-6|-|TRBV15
TGTGCCACCAGCAGAGTTATCTCTGGGGCCAACGTCCTGACTTTC
CATSRVISGANVLTF
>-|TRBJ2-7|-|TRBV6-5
TGTGCCAGCAGTTACGATAGGGGGTTCGAGCAGTACTTC
CASSYDRGFEQYF
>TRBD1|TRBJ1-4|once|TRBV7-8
TGTGCCAGCAGCTCAGACAGGGGTGAAAAACTGTTTTTT
CASSSDRGEKLFF
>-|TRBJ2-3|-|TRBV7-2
TGTGCCAGCAGCTTAGAAACAGATACGCAGTATTTT
CASSLETDTQYF
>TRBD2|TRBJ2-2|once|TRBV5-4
TGTGCCAGCAGCTTGGACCCTAGCGGGATAACCGGGGAGCTGTTTTTT
CASSLDPSGITGELFF
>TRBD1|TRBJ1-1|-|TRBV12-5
TGTGCTAGTGGTTTGGACAGGGGGCTCGCTGAAGCTTTCTTT
CASGLDRGLAEAFF
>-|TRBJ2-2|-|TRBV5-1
TGCGCCAGCAGCTTAGGATTTTCCGGGGAGCTGTTTTTT
CASSLGFSGELFF
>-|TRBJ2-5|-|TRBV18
TGTGCCAGCTCACCACCGCATACTTCCCAAGAGACCCAGTACTTC
CASSPPHTSQETQYF